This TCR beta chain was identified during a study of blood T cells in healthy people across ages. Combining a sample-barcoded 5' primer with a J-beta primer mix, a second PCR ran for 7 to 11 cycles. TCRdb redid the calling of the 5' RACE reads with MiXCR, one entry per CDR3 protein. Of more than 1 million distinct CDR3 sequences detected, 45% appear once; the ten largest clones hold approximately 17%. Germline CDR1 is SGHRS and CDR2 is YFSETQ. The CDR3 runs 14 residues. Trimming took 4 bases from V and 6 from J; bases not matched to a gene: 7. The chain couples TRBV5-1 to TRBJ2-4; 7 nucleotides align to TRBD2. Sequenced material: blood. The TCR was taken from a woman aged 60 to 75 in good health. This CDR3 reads CASSPGGGGNIQYF. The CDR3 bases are TGCGCCAGCAGCCCGGGGGGAGGTGGAAACATTCAGTACTTC. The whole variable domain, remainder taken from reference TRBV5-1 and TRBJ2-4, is KAGVTQTPRYLIKTRGQQVTLSCSPISGHRSVSWYQQTPGQGLQFLFEYFSETQRNKGNFPGRFSGRQFSNSRSEMNVSTLELGDSALYLCASSPGGGGNIQYFGAGTRLSVL.